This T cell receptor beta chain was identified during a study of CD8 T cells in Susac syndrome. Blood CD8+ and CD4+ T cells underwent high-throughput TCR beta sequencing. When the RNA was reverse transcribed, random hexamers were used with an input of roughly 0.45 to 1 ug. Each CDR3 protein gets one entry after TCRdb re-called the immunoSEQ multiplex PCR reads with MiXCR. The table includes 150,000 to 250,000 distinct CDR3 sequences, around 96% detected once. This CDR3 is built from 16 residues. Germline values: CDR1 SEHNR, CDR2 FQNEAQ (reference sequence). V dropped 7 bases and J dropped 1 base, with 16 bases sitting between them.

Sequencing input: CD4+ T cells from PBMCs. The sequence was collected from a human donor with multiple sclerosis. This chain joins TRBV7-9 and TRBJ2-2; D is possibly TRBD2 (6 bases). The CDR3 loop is CASTPPGLLNTGELFF. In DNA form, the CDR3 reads TGTGCCAGCACCCCTCCGGGACTCCTGAACACCGGGGAGCTGTTTTTT.